These 3 T cell receptor beta chains originate from one sample sequenced in a study of control samples from healthy donors and cancer patients. Clones were sequenced by immunoSEQ multiplex PCR, and TCRdb holds only the in-frame ones, with some missing. This sample yields about 95,000 clones, of which 90% to 95% are seen a single time; roughly 0.9% belongs to the top ten. The sample comprised blood. All receptors come from a woman aged 25 to 39 in good health.

J is TRBJ1-1 and V is TRBV6-1; D call uncertain. This CDR3 region has 16 residues. Looked up from germline, CDR1 is MNHNS and CDR2 is SASEGT. Trimming left V 0 bases short and J 4 bases short, with 15 bases between. The CDR3 sequence is CASSEALGSLGTEAFF. Here the CDR3 DNA reads TGTGCCAGCAGTGAAGCGCTGGGGAGTCTAGGCACTGAAGCTTTCTTT.

J is TRBJ1-1 and V is TRBV4-1, with D possibly TRBD1 on 6 matching bases. CDR1 is MGHRA, CDR2 YSYEKL, per germline. The CDR3 sequence is 16 residues long. V gave up 1 base and J gave up 6 bases, with 18 bases separating them. In nucleotides, the CDR3 is TGCGCCAGCAGCCAAGGGGGGGCCCGATGGCGCTCTGAAGCTTTCTTT. Its protein is CASSQGGARWRSEAFF.

Only one count was recorded for this clone. This sequence joins TRBV5-1 and TRBJ1-1; D is uncertain. Deletions cut 5 bases from V and 6 bases from J, with 14 bases between. This CDR3 has 13 amino acids. The germline V gene encodes CDR1 SGHRS and CDR2 YFSETQ. Here the CDR3 DNA reads TGCGCCAGCAGTCCTAGGTTCCCTCCTGAAGCTTTCTTT. Its translation: CASSPRFPPEAFF.